This TCR beta chain was identified in a study of blood T cell repertoires in COVID-19 (dated by TCRdb to the early 2020s). Describing the broader study: The collaborator samples originated in the United States, Italy and Spain and spanned the acute and convalescent phases of COVID-19. A freely available public database, intended as a resource for researchers studying the immune response to SARS-CoV-2, is where the repertoires were released. The dataset comprised deeply sampled blood TCRbeta repertoires from subjects exposed to, actively infected with, or recovered from COVID-19. Samples came from the ongoing ImmuneRACE study (first 160 participants) plus 1,254 subjects from 6 global collaborators. Where available, HLA class I and class II types were obtained from metadata supplied by the sample provider rather than from assay-based typing. The material from the prospective study consisted of cDNA or gDNA derived from T cells, B-cell-depleted T cells, or PBMCs. Sample metadata almost always included a de-identified subject ID, COVID-19 status, age in years and sex. General study outcomes and caveats: How much clinical and demographic metadata was included differed by source and by participant, and the metadata was provided uncurated.

TCRbeta CDR3 regions were amplified from genomic DNA using the immunoSEQ Assay, a bias-controlled multiplex PCR. The published analysis was carried out like this. Within the assay, amplification of reference gene primers was used to estimate how many nucleated cells each sample contained. To quantify the absolute abundance of each unique TCRbeta CDR3 rearrangement, sequence reads were collapsed and filtered. Productive Simpson clonality was computed per sample as the square root of Simpson's diversity index over productive rearrangements. Sourced from immuneACCESS, this table was stored by TCRdb with only in-frame sequences that have V and J called. A share of the clones is absent; for the studies checked, an unresolved V gene accounts for under half, and the remainder has no known explanation. V and J calls and clone size are given by that table; D and trimming were obtained from the DNA. The sample table contains more than 250,000 clones; only one count was recorded for approximately 84% of them. The top ten clonotypes cover around 2.1% of the sample.

Inclusive of the bounding cysteine and phenylalanine, the CDR3 is 13 residues long. The only DNA kept is the CDR3, 39 bases in frame from the first base. V and J are truncated by 8 bases and 1 base respectively, leaving an intervening sequence of 9 bases. Notes on this clone: The clone's antigen remains unknown. No base qualities exist here, and no much larger clone lies one base off it.

Samples from volunteer blood donors who had recovered from COVID-19 were contributed by a second Seattle source. Collaborating institutions collected whole blood in K2EDTA tubes following their own protocols. For TCRbeta analysis, collaborator samples were shipped as frozen whole blood, as isolated PBMCs, or as DNA extracted from either sample type. This clonotype was sampled from a young woman who had recovered from COVID-19. The rearranged segments are TRBV12-3 or TRBV12-4 and TRBJ1-5, and perhaps TRBD1 as D gene, on 5 matching bases. The material sequenced was peripheral blood. The sequenced DNA: TGTGCCAGCCAAAGACAGAGCAATCAGCCCCAGCATTTT. The resulting protein is CASQRQSNQPQHF.